Listed below are T cell receptor beta chains from one sample, sequenced in a study of T cell responses to AZD1222 COVID-19 vaccine. Assay used: immunoSEQ multiplex PCR; TCRdb lists only in-frame clones, some missing. The data hold about 220,000 clones, with 85% to 95% observed a single time. Sequenced material: peripheral blood, taken on day 0 of MenACWY control vaccination. These receptor sequences come from an adult in good health. Each CDR3 is given with its conserved first and last residue. The order of the fields is CDR3 length, V gene, J gene, D gene, CDR3 protein. D genes are given only for firm matches.

15	TRBV5-1	TRBJ2-5	TRBD2	CASSPGTIGAKTQYF
15	TRBV3-1/TRBV3-2	TRBJ2-3	TRBD2	CASSPMGRAPDTQYF
13	TRBV5-5	TRBJ1-1	-	CASSFEGRDEAFF
14	TRBV28	TRBJ1-3	TRBD1	CASSSTGRGNTIYF
13	TRBV3-1/TRBV3-2	TRBJ2-7	-	CASSQSIYYEQYF
13	TRBV28	TRBJ2-3	-	CASSYSTTDTQYF
17	TRBV7-9	TRBJ2-1	TRBD2	CASSLRAGVSSYNEQFF
13	TRBV30	TRBJ1-2	-	CAWIAGLLEGYTF
15	TRBV7-8	TRBJ1-6	-	CASSLLPGRDSPLHF
14	TRBV19	TRBJ1-2	-	CASSMPTGRLGYTF
15	TRBV14	TRBJ1-1	-	CASSQTGGLLTEAFF
14	TRBV5-1	TRBJ1-5	TRBD1	CASSSGDRGQPQHF
11	TRBV12-3/TRBV12-4	TRBJ1-5	-	CASGRDRPQHF
15	TRBV7-9	TRBJ2-1	TRBD2	CASSYSGELYNEQFF
16	TRBV15	TRBJ2-2	TRBD2	CATVDLRGVKTGELFF
15	TRBV7-6	TRBJ2-7	-	CASSQSSAGPYEQYF
15	TRBV2	TRBJ1-5	-	CASSETGAFNQPQHF
14	TRBV30	TRBJ2-2	TRBD1	CAWGEDRATGELFF
16	TRBV7-9	TRBJ2-1	TRBD2	CASTEVAGGVYNEQFF
11	TRBV30	TRBJ1-2	-	CAGGRSYGYTF
14	TRBV9	TRBJ2-2	-	CASSVGGGHGELFF
12	TRBV30	TRBJ1-2	-	CACSRGWEGYTF
15	TRBV5-1	TRBJ2-3	TRBD2	CASSLAAGGQDTQYF
14	TRBV30	TRBJ1-6	TRBD1	CAWSLGGGNSPLHF
18	TRBV19	TRBJ1-5	-	CASSIGLGGNKGPQPQHF
14	TRBV5-8	TRBJ1-5	-	CASSLEGVRQPQHF
15	TRBV27	TRBJ2-7	TRBD2	CASRDPGGPLYEQYF
14	TRBV4-2	TRBJ2-7	-	CASSRAADSYEQYF
13	TRBV5-6	TRBJ1-6	-	CASSLALDSPLHF
19	TRBV7-8	TRBJ2-6	TRBD1	CASSSNLGQGSFGANVLTF
18	TRBV3-1/TRBV3-2	TRBJ2-3	TRBD2	CASSSVGLAGGPTDTQYF
15	TRBV4-3	TRBJ1-2	-	CASSQGTGRNYGYTF
11	TRBV12-3/TRBV12-4	TRBJ1-5	-	CASSLGRPQHF
13	TRBV4-1	TRBJ1-3	-	CASSLTGGNTIYF
12	TRBV10-3	TRBJ1-2	-	CAISDRYYGYTF
19	TRBV4-3	TRBJ1-6	-	CASSQDSARASSYNSPLHF
18	TRBV4-1	TRBJ1-2	TRBD1	CASSRNPVQGQGLYGYTF
15	TRBV10-2	TRBJ2-5	-	CASSEFGAAAETQYF
14	TRBV15	TRBJ2-7	-	CATSRDNGDIEQYF
12	TRBV6-6	TRBJ2-1	-	CASSPYASEQFF
14	TRBV27	TRBJ2-7	TRBD1	CASSPWDRYYEQYF
16	TRBV27	TRBJ1-5	TRBD1	CASSLSGGTGIGPQHF
13	TRBV28	TRBJ1-4	-	CASGTLRPEKLFF
15	TRBV5-1	TRBJ1-1	-	CASSTQGPTNTEAFF